One and the same sample provided the 7 T cell receptor beta chains below, sequenced in a study of cytomegalovirus exposure and HLA in healthy donors. Amplification used 60 Vbeta primers and 13 Jbeta primers. Produced via immunoSEQ multiplex PCR; TCRdb's table is partial and in-frame only. This sample's table has 80,000 to 95,000 clones. Sequencing input: PBMCs. Receptors were obtained from a woman in her twenties or thirties in good health and CMV-seronegative.

V and J are TRBV6-5 and TRBJ1-2; 8 nucleotides agree with TRBD1. The CDR3 runs 13 residues. Trimming removed 0 bases from V and 8 bases from J; junction bases left unmatched: 2. Germline CDR1 and CDR2: MNHEY and SVGAGI. CDR3 sequence reads: CASSYSSGGGYTF. The CDR3 coding sequence is TGTGCCAGCAGTTACTCTTCAGGGGGCGGCTACACCTTC.

J is TRBJ2-5 and V is TRBV7-9; 8 bases line up with TRBD1. V dropped 3 bases and J dropped 5; count of bases not matched to a gene: 8. Germline CDR1 is SEHNR and CDR2 is FQNEAQ (reference sequence). This CDR3 spans 15 amino acids. The CDR3 DNA is TGTGCCAGCAGCTTTCCCGGACAGGGCGGGGAGACCCAGTACTTC. Residues: CASSFPGQGGETQYF. Based on the CDR3 plus reference TRBV7-9 and TRBJ2-5, the full variable domain is DTGVSQNPRHKITKRGQNVTFRCDPISEHNRLYWYRQTLGQGPEFLTYFQNEAQLEKSRLLSDRFSAERPKGSFSTLEIQRTEQGDSAMYLCASSFPGQGGETQYFGPGTRLLVL.

This chain connects TRBV6-6 to TRBJ2-3, with TRBD1 as a possible D gene (6 bases). The CDR3 is 15 residues long. V lost 0 bases and J lost 3, with 10 bases in between. Germline CDR1 and CDR2: MNHNY and SVGAGI (reference sequence). DNA of the CDR3: TGTGCCAGCAGTTACTCGGGGGCTTGGACAGATACGCAGTATTTT. Amino acid sequence: CASSYSGAWTDTQYF.

As regards this clone: Additional DNA sequences in this sample encode the identical CDR3. The chain recombines TRBV19 with TRBJ1-5, with TRBD1 identical over 10 bases. CDR3 length equals 15 residues. Trimming removed 3 bases from V and 2 bases from J; junction bases left unmatched: 1. CDR1 LNHDA and CDR2 SQIVND come from the germline V gene (reference sequence). CDR3 loop: CASSIGQGGNQPQHF. CDR3 DNA sequence: TGTGCCAGTAGTATCGGACAGGGGGGCAATCAGCCCCAGCATTTT.

The chain has TRBV18 and TRBJ2-2, with 7 bases fitting TRBD1. This CDR3 region has 15 residues. Germline V gene sequence: CDR1 KGHSH, CDR2 LQKENI. V lost 3 bases to trimming and J lost 2 bases; unmatched junction nucleotides: 3. CDR3 loop: CASSPGQRNTGELFF. CDR3 sequence (DNA): TGTGCCAGCTCACCGGGACAGAGAAACACCGGGGAGCTGTTTTTT.

Comments on this clone: The sample has other DNA sequences that encode this CDR3 too. The chain joins TRBV30 to TRBJ1-1; D gene ambiguous. Trimming stripped 0 bases from V and 0 bases from J, with 5 bases between. The CDR3 loop spans 13 amino acids. The V gene's germline CDR1 is GTSNPN and CDR2 SVGIG (reference sequence). CDR3 residues: CAWSVGVNTEAFF. The DNA of the CDR3 is TGTGCCTGGAGTGTCGGAGTGAACACTGAAGCTTTCTTT. Full variable domain (missing parts from reference TRBV30 and TRBJ1-1): SQTIHQWPATLVQPVGSPLSLECTVEGTSNPNLYWYRQAAGRGLQLLFYSVGIGQISSEVPQNLSASRPQDRQFILSSKKLLLSDSGFYLCAWSVGVNTEAFFGQGTRLTVV.

The chain uses TRBV4-2 and TRBJ2-7; D possibly corresponds to TRBD1 (6 bases). The CDR3 has 17 amino acids. Germline V gene sequence: CDR1 LGHNA, CDR2 YNFKEQ. Trimming took 0 bases from V and 2 from J, leaving 17 bases between them. CDR3 protein: CASSQDGKGVTTYEQYF. For the CDR3, the DNA is TGTGCCAGCAGCCAAGATGGTAAGGGGGTAACTACCTACGAGCAGTACTTC.